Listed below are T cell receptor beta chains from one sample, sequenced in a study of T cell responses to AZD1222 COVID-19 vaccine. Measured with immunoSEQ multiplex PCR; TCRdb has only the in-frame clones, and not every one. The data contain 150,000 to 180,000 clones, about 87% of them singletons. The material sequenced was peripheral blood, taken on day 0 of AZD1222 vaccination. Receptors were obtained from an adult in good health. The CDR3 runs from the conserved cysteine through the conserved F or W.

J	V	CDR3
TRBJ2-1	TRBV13	CASSSSQEQFF
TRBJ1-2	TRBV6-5	CASKIQGAGYTF
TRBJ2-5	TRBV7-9	CASSLRTLRETQYF
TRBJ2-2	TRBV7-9	CASSLVSRGYGELFF
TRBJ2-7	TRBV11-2	CASRAVDSYEQYF
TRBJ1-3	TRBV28	CASSWASSGNTIYF
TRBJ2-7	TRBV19	CASSPTRQSTEQYF
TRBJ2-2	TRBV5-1	CASSLDPDRLDTGELFF
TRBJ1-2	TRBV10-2	CASSDPTENYGYTF
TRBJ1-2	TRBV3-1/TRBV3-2	CASSLGGPDYGYTF
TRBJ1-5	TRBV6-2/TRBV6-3	CASSYVGPNQPQHF
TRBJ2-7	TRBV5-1	CASRTEAGGGVEQYF
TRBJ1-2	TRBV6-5	CASSYGQENYGYTF
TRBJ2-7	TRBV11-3	CASSYGSGGSYEQYF
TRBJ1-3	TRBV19	CASRNRASGNTIYF
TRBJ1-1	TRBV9	CASSVGDRVNTEAFF
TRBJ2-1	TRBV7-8	CASSLARLLAGGLDEQFF
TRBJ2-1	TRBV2	CASRGQVNEQFF
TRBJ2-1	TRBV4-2	CASSQFRRVRSYNEQFF